Shown below are 32 T cell receptor beta chains from a single sample sequenced in a study of blood T cell repertoires in COVID-19. Generated by immunoSEQ multiplex PCR, the TCRdb table keeps only in-frame clones and is missing some. Of about 220,000 clones detected, 83% appear once; the ten largest clones hold 4.8%. The sequencing sample was made of PBMCs or T cells enriched from blood (not recorded which). Receptors were obtained from a woman aged 45 to 65 who had been exposed to COVID-19.

This clone was observed once. The chain employs TRBV24-1 and TRBJ2-2; D perhaps matches TRBD1 (6 bases). V gave up 4 bases and J gave up 7 bases, with 18 bases separating them. The germline gives CDR1 KGHDR, CDR2 SFDVKD. This CDR3 has 16 amino acids. CDR3 sequence: CATSDAHRARGGELFF. CDR3 sequence (DNA): TGTGCCACCAGTGACGCCCACAGGGCCCGGGGCGGGGAGCTGTTTTTT.

The chain carries TRBV7-2 and TRBJ1-2; TRBD1 might be the D (6 bases). Germline loops: CDR1 SGHTA, CDR2 FQGNSA. With 7 bases removed from V and 4 bases from J, the gap between germline ends came to 19 bases. This CDR3 is built from 15 residues. The CDR3 here is CASTRPGGWGYGYTF. CDR3 DNA: TGTGCCAGCACTCGGCCTGGGGGCTGGGGCTATGGCTACACCTTC.

The DNA for the CDR3 is TGTGCCAGCAGCCAAGATAAGCGTCTCGGCAGGGTAGGCTCTGGGGCCAACGTCCTGACTTTC. This gives the protein CASSQDKRLGRVGSGANVLTF. The V and J genes are TRBV3-1 (or the pseudogene TRBV3-2) and TRBJ2-6; tentative D call: TRBD1 (5 bases). V dropped 0 bases and J dropped 0 bases, with 21 bases sitting between them. This CDR3 has 21 residues. CDR1 is LGHDT and CDR2 is YNNKEL in the germline V gene (reference sequence).

This rearrangement joins TRBV6-6 to TRBJ2-7; 7 bases line up with TRBD2. The V gene's germline CDR1 is MNHNY and CDR2 SVGAGI (reference sequence). V lost 2 bases, J lost 3 bases, and 4 bases stayed unmatched. The CDR3 consists of 14 residues. CDR3: CASSYPGLNYEQYF. CDR3 DNA: TGTGCCAGCAGTTACCCGGGACTAAACTACGAGCAGTACTTC.

The rearrangement joins TRBV7-7 to TRBJ2-1; TRBD1 agrees at 7 bases. The CDR3 spans 13 residues. V shed 6 bases and J 5 bases; nucleotides not matched to a gene: 4. Germline V gene lookup returns CDR1 SSHAT and CDR2 FNYEAQ (reference sequence). The CDR3 sequence: CASSRDRDNEQFF. The DNA of the CDR3 is TGTGCCAGCAGTCGCGACAGGGACAATGAGCAGTTCTTC.

This clone came up once. V is TRBV5-1 and J is TRBJ1-6; TRBD1 matches 9 bases. The CDR3 contains 21 residues. Trimming removed 2 bases from V and 0 bases from J; junction bases left unmatched: 15. Germline V gene lookup returns CDR1 SGHRS and CDR2 YFSETQ. The CDR3 DNA reads TGCGCCAGCAGCTTTACTGCCCCGGGACAGGGCTCGAGCTCCTATAATTCACCCCTCCACTTT. Its protein is CASSFTAPGQGSSSYNSPLHF.

The chain carries TRBV28 and TRBJ1-2; D is uncertain. Germline-derived CDR1 and CDR2 are MDHEN and SYDVKM. V shed 7 bases and J shed 0 bases, with 9 bases lying between them. The CDR3 is 13 residues long. The CDR3 is CASKFQTNYGYTF. The CDR3 nucleotides are TGTGCCAGCAAGTTCCAGACTAACTATGGCTACACCTTC.

The chain carries TRBV30 and TRBJ2-7, with 7 bases that match TRBD1. The germline CDR1 and CDR2 sequences are GTSNPN and SVGIG (reference sequence). CDR3 length equals 14 residues. Trimming at V came to 5 bases and at J to 1 base, leaving 8 bases not matched to a gene. The CDR3 region has the DNA TGTGCCTGGGCCCGGGACAGCGGATCCTACGAGCAGTACTTC. Its translation: CAWARDSGSYEQYF.

This clone was counted a single time. The chain links TRBV3-1 (or the pseudogene TRBV3-2) to TRBJ1-4, with TRBD1 identical over 9 bases. From germline, CDR1 is LGHDT and CDR2 YNNKEL (reference sequence). The CDR3 totals 15 residues. With 3 bases clipped from V and 8 bases from J, the junction kept 7 bases outside the gene matches. CDR3 sequence (DNA): TGTGCCAGCAGCCAGAGGACAGGGGTTGGCGAAAAACTGTTTTTT. Its translation is CASSQRTGVGEKLFF.

The rearrangement links TRBV5-4 to TRBJ1-1; weak D call: TRBD1 (5 bases). The CDR3 is 15 amino acids. From germline, CDR1 is SGHNT and CDR2 YYREEE (reference sequence). Trimming shortened V by 1 base and J by 5 bases, and 15 bases separated the two germline ends. CDR3 in amino acids: CASSLRGGPGTEAFF. CDR3 DNA sequence: TGTGCCAGCAGCTTGAGGGGCGGCCCCGGGACTGAAGCTTTCTTT.

The chain combines TRBV5-6 with TRBJ2-2; TRBD1 matches 8 bases. Germline V gives CDR1 SGHDT, CDR2 YYEEEE. J gave up 5 bases and V 4 bases, and 4 bases lay outside the gene matches. CDR3 size: 14 residues. CDR3 DNA: TGTGCCAGCAGCAACAGGGGGAGGACCGGGGAGCTGTTTTTT. It codes for CASSNRGRTGELFF.

The J gene is TRBJ1-2, the V gene TRBV6-6; the match to TRBD1 covers 7 bases. After removal of 5 bases from V and 4 bases from J, the junction contained 1 base not matched to a gene. This CDR3 has 12 amino acids. Looked up from germline, CDR1 is MNHNY and CDR2 is SVGAGI (reference sequence). CDR3 amino acids: CASSGQAYGYTF. CDR3 DNA sequence: TGTGCCAGCAGTGGACAGGCCTATGGCTACACCTTC.

The rearrangement uses TRBV7-9 and TRBJ2-2; possibly TRBD1 for D (6 bases). V dropped 2 bases and J dropped 9 bases, with 7 bases sitting between them. In germline, CDR1 is SEHNR, CDR2 FQNEAQ (reference sequence). CDR3 length: 12 amino acids. The CDR3, as DNA: TGTGCCAGCAGCTTAACAGGGAGGGAGCTGTTTTTT. This gives the protein CASSLTGRELFF.

The CDR3 DNA sequence: TGTGCCAGCTCACGCGGGGCGAACACTGAAGCTTTCTTT. This codes for CASSRGANTEAFF. The V call is TRBV18, the J call TRBJ1-1; TRBD1 might be the D (5 bases). The V end was cut by 4 bases, the J end by 1 base, with 7 bases between. The CDR3 spans 13 residues. Germline assignment: CDR1 KGHSH and CDR2 LQKENI.

The chain uses TRBV14 and TRBJ1-4; D perhaps matches TRBD1 (6 bases). Germline V CDR1 and CDR2: SGHDN, FVKESK. The CDR3 totals 15 residues. The V gene lost 1 base and the J gene lost 10 bases, with 16 bases spanning the gap. The CDR3 DNA reads as TGTGCCAGCAGCCAAGTATCGGGGGGGCCGGGAAAACTGTTTTTT. Translated: CASSQVSGGPGKLFF.

The V call is TRBV3-1 (or the pseudogene TRBV3-2), the J call TRBJ1-2; TRBD1 might be the D (6 bases). The CDR3 covers 11 residues. Germline-derived CDR1 and CDR2 are LGHDT and YNNKEL (reference sequence). The ends were cut back, 4 bases at V and 8 bases at J, with 8 bases in the middle. The CDR3, as DNA: TGTGCCAGCAGCCCAGGGGTGGGCTACACCTTC. It encodes CASSPGVGYTF.

The chain joins TRBV19 to TRBJ1-6, with TRBD1 matching over 7 bases. Germline V gives CDR1 LNHDA, CDR2 SQIVND (reference sequence). The CDR3 contains 14 residues. Losses at the gene ends were 5 bases for V and 15 bases for J; bases not matched to a gene: 13. This chain's CDR3 is CASSSGQAVGGLHF. CDR3 DNA: TGTGCCAGTAGTTCCGGACAGGCCGTGGGGGGCCTCCACTTT.

J is TRBJ2-7 and V is TRBV3-1 (or the pseudogene TRBV3-2); the match to TRBD2 covers 12 bases. After removal of 0 bases from V and 4 bases from J, the junction contained 1 base not matched to a gene. The length of the CDR3 is 15 residues. The germline CDR1 and CDR2 sequences are LGHDT and YNNKEL (reference sequence). The CDR3 DNA follows: TGTGCCAGCAGCCAAGACGGGACTAGCGGGTACGAGCAGTACTTC. Encoded protein: CASSQDGTSGYEQYF.

The chain couples TRBV5-1 to TRBJ1-2; D gene unclear. CDR3 size: 14 residues. V lost 3 bases and J 4 bases, leaving 13 bases between the germline ends. Germline V gene data show CDR1 as SGHRS and CDR2 as YFSETQ. In nucleotides, the CDR3 is TGCGCCAGCAGCTCCCCTGGCAGGCTCTATGGCTACACCTTC. Translating gives CASSSPGRLYGYTF.

This CDR3 is CASSFTSGGEQFF. CDR3 DNA: TGTGCCAGCAGCTTCACTAGCGGTGGTGAGCAGTTCTTC. J is TRBJ2-1 and V is TRBV9; 8 nucleotides line up with TRBD2. CDR3 size: 13 residues. The ends lost 4 bases at V and 9 bases at J; junction bases unmatched: 6. The germline gives CDR1 SGDLS, CDR2 YYNGEE.

This chain joins TRBV12-3 or TRBV12-4 and TRBJ2-3; D is unresolved. V was clipped by 2 bases and J by 9 bases, with 9 bases between them. The CDR3 covers 12 residues. CDR3 protein: CASSLSSGTQYF. The DNA for the CDR3 is TGTGCCAGCAGTTTATCCTCCGGGACGCAGTATTTT.

V usage is TRBV2 and J usage is TRBJ2-6, with 9 nucleotides matching TRBD1. With V trimmed by 4 bases and J by 5 bases, 3 bases remained unmatched. CDR3 length: 15 amino acids. Germline V CDR1 and CDR2: SNHLY, FYNNEI. Written as DNA, the CDR3 is TGTGCCAGCAGTGCGGACAGGGGAAGGGCCAACGTCCTGACTTTC. Protein sequence: CASSADRGRANVLTF.

CDR3 nucleotide sequence: TGTGCCAGCAGCCCAGACAGGGGATCGGGCTACACCTTC. The encoded protein is CASSPDRGSGYTF. The V and J genes are TRBV7-8 and TRBJ1-2; 8 nucleotides line up with TRBD1. CDR3 length: 13 residues. Trimming took 5 bases from V and 8 from J; bases not matched to a gene: 7. The germline gives CDR1 SGHVS, CDR2 FQNEAQ.

The V gene is TRBV20-1, the J gene TRBJ1-5, with 9 bases identical to TRBD1. V dropped 6 bases and J dropped 11; count of bases not matched to a gene: 5. CDR3 length: 11 amino acids. Germline V gene sequence: CDR1 DFQATT, CDR2 SNEGSKA (reference sequence). CDR3 sequence reads: CSALTGGTQHF. The DNA of the CDR3 is TGCAGTGCCCTTACAGGGGGCACCCAGCATTTT.

The CDR3 protein is CASSVEWTVTNGYTF. Written as DNA, the CDR3 is TGTGCCAGCAGCGTAGAATGGACAGTGACGAATGGCTACACCTTC. The chain uses TRBV9 and TRBJ1-2, with D perhaps TRBD1 (6 bases). The ends were cut back, 0 bases at V and 6 bases at J, with 15 bases in the middle. Germline CDR1 SGDLS, CDR2 YYNGEE. The CDR3 totals 15 residues.

The chain uses TRBV7-2 and TRBJ2-4; tentatively, D is TRBD1 (5 bases). The CDR3 has 17 amino acids. V shed 4 bases and J shed 7 bases, with 23 bases lying between them. Germline V gene lookup returns CDR1 SGHTA and CDR2 FQGNSA. For the CDR3, the DNA is TGTGCCAGCAGCTCCCCCCAAGGGGCGCCCCGGATGAACATTCAGTACTTC. Encoded protein: CASSSPQGAPRMNIQYF.

This sequence joins TRBV2 and TRBJ1-4; D might be TRBD1 (6 bases). The CDR3 covers 13 residues. Per germline, CDR1 SNHLY and CDR2 FYNNEI. V was trimmed by 7 bases and J by 6 bases, leaving 12 bases between them. This chain's CDR3 is CASKGGRYEKLFF. In DNA form, the CDR3 reads TGTGCCAGCAAGGGGGGGCGCTATGAAAAACTGTTTTTT.

This clone showed up just a few times. This rearrangement joins TRBV9 to TRBJ2-1; 11 positions agree with TRBD2. The CDR3 is 16 amino acids. The V gene end was trimmed by 3 bases and the J gene end by 0 bases; junction bases not matched to a gene: 2. From germline, CDR1 is SGDLS and CDR2 YYNGEE. Written as DNA, the CDR3 is TGTGCCAGCAGCGCGACTAGCGGGGACTCCTACAATGAGCAGTTCTTC. It codes for CASSATSGDSYNEQFF.

The chain links TRBV12-3 or TRBV12-4 to TRBJ2-3; 7 positions match TRBD1. This CDR3 is 13 amino acids long. The V gene end was trimmed by 8 bases and the J gene end by 1 base; junction bases not matched to a gene: 3. CDR3 nucleotides: TGTGCCAGCCATACAGGGGGCACAGATACGCAGTATTTT. Translation gives CASHTGGTDTQYF.

V is TRBV11-2 and J is TRBJ2-1; TRBD2 aligns across 10 bases. V gave up 5 bases and J gave up 7 bases; unmatched junction bases: 14. The germline V gene has CDR1 SGHAT and CDR2 FQNNGV. CDR3 length: 17 residues. The CDR3 bases are TGTGCCAGCAGCCTAATAGCGGGGGGCTCGGTTGTGAATGAGCAGTTCTTC. This translates into CASSLIAGGSVVNEQFF.

CDR3 nucleotides: TGTGCCAGCAGTCGGGGGTCCTCTGGAAACACCATATATTTT. It encodes CASSRGSSGNTIYF. The V and J genes are TRBV6-2 or TRBV6-3 and TRBJ1-3, with D possibly being TRBD1 (5 bases). The V gene's germline CDR1 is MNHEY and CDR2 SVGEGT. This CDR3 is built from 14 residues. Trimming took off 5 bases at V and 0 bases at J, with 8 bases between the two ends.

This chain joins TRBV21-1 and TRBJ1-2. TRBV21-1 is classified as a pseudogene. This CDR3 is built from 15 residues. CDR3 in amino acids: CASSRPGLTNYGYTF. In DNA form, the CDR3 reads TGTGCCAGCAGCCGCCCAGGACTGACTAACTATGGCTACACCTTC.